A selection of T cell receptor beta chains follows, all from one sample in a study of T cells after yellow fever vaccination. Via MiXCR, TCRdb re-called the 5' RACE reads, giving one row per CDR3 protein. The sample consists of about 430,000 distinct CDR3 sequences, 18% of them appearing once. The sample consisted of PBMCs, taken before the yellow fever booster vaccination. These receptors all stem from a man aged 18 to 35 who received the YFV17D yellow fever vaccine. Each CDR3 is given with its conserved first and last residue. The D gene is left open where the match is weak. The size field is filled for only some rows; it gives once, few, many or a size class.

j_call	d_call	clone_size	cdr3_length	v_call	cdr3_nt	cdr3_aa
TRBJ1-1	.	many	11	TRBV20-1	TGCAGGACCCCAGGGGACACTGAAGCTTTCTTT	CRTPGDTEAFF
TRBJ2-4	.	few	14	TRBV7-9	TGTGCCAGCAGCTCCCCGGGAGCCAAAAACATTCAGTACTTC	CASSSPGAKNIQYF
TRBJ2-1	.	.	14	TRBV4-1	TGCGCCAGCAGCCAAGATACAGGGTTCGCTGAGCAGTTCTTC	CASSQDTGFAEQFF
TRBJ2-1	TRBD2	once	16	TRBV11-2	TGTGCCAGCAGCTTTTCATCGGCGGGGGGCCACAATGAGCAGTTCTTC	CASSFSSAGGHNEQFF
TRBJ2-1	.	.	15	TRBV6-6	TGTGCCAGCAGTTCCCGTCTCCGGGGGTACAATGAGCAGTTCTTC	CASSSRLRGYNEQFF
TRBJ1-1	.	.	14	TRBV12-3/TRBV12-4	TGTGCCAGCCGAATAGACAGCTCAGCCACTGAAGCTTTCTTT	CASRIDSSATEAFF
TRBJ1-1	.	.	13	TRBV24-1	TGTGCCACCAGACGACAGAAGAACACTGAAGCTTTCTTT	CATRRQKNTEAFF
TRBJ2-3	TRBD1	few	15	TRBV7-3	TGTGCCAGCAGCTTCCCGACAGGGGGCACAGATACGCAGTATTTT	CASSFPTGGTDTQYF
TRBJ2-1	TRBD2	.	16	TRBV11-2	TGTGCCAGCTACGCCCCCTGGACTAGCGGGGACAATGAGCAGTTCTTC	CASYAPWTSGDNEQFF
TRBJ1-1	TRBD1	.	16	TRBV6-5	TGTGCCAGCAGTTATTCAACGACAGGGAGGAACACTGAAGCTTTCTTT	CASSYSTTGRNTEAFF
TRBJ2-3	TRBD2	.	17	TRBV4-1	TGCGCCAGCAGCCCTCGTAGCGGGGGGGCTACGGTAGATACGCAGTATTTT	CASSPRSGGATVDTQYF
TRBJ1-1	TRBD1	few	15	TRBV27	TGTGCCAGCAACAGGGGGCGAGAGACCAACACTGAAGCTTTCTTT	CASNRGRETNTEAFF
TRBJ1-3	.	.	16	TRBV9	TGTGCCAGCAGCTTTAGTAGGGCGGTTTCTGGAAACACCATATATTTT	CASSFSRAVSGNTIYF
TRBJ2-1	.	.	18	TRBV7-9	TGTGCCAGCAGCTCGCCCCCTCGAGGTCAGGAGTCCTACAATGAGCAGTTCTTC	CASSSPPRGQESYNEQFF
TRBJ2-7	TRBD2	.	14	TRBV28	TGTGCCAGCAGTTTCCAAGGGACTAGCGACGAGCAGTACTTC	CASSFQGTSDEQYF
TRBJ1-5	.	.	13	TRBV5-6	TGTGCCAGCAGCTCAGGGAACAATCAGCCCCAGCATTTT	CASSSGNNQPQHF
TRBJ2-5	.	.	13	TRBV6-1	TGTGCCAGCGGTGGGGGTAACGTGGAGACCCAGTACTTC	CASGGGNVETQYF
TRBJ2-1	.	.	11	TRBV18	TGTGCCAGCTCACCAGAAAATGAGCAGTTCTTC	CASSPENEQFF
TRBJ2-3	.	.	13	TRBV4-3	TGCGCCAGCAGCCAAGAGAGATGGGATACGCAGTATTTT	CASSQERWDTQYF
TRBJ1-4	TRBD1	once	17	TRBV7-9	TGTGCCAGCAGCTTCTACGACAGGGGGAGAGGTAATGAAAAACTGTTTTTT	CASSFYDRGRGNEKLFF
TRBJ2-3	.	.	13	TRBV6-1	TGTGCCAGCATCCCAACGCCCACAGATACGCAGTATTTT	CASIPTPTDTQYF
TRBJ2-1	.	few	15	TRBV5-1	TGCGCCAGCAGCTTGGCGTCAGGGTCCGTCAATGAGCAGTTCTTC	CASSLASGSVNEQFF
TRBJ2-3	.	.	13	TRBV6-5	TGTGCCAGCAGTCACCAGGCTGCAGACACGCAGTATTTT	CASSHQAADTQYF
TRBJ1-1	.	.	16	TRBV5-8	TGTGCCAGCAGCACCCGGGCCGTATCGATGAACACTGAAGCTTTCTTT	CASSTRAVSMNTEAFF
TRBJ1-2	.	many	13	TRBV5-1	TGTGCCAGCAGTCTAGACAGCAACTATGGCTACACCTTC	CASSLDSNYGYTF
TRBJ1-4	.	.	15	TRBV4-3	TGCGCCAGCAGCCAAGGGAGGAAGGGTAATGAAAAACTGTTTTTT	CASSQGRKGNEKLFF
TRBJ1-6	.	.	15	TRBV18	TGTGCCAGCTCAACCCTTCCCAGGGGTAATTCACCCCTCCACTTT	CASSTLPRGNSPLHF
TRBJ2-1	TRBD1	.	16	TRBV6-2/TRBV6-3	TGTGCCAGCAGTTACGTACCGGGACAGGGGGCGATTGAGCAGTTCTTC	CASSYVPGQGAIEQFF
TRBJ1-2	.	.	13	TRBV7-2	TGTGCCAGCAGCCCGACGTTAACCTATGGCTACACCTTC	CASSPTLTYGYTF
TRBJ1-2	.	few	17	TRBV21-1	TGTGCCAGCAGACAAAGCTTGGGACAGGGACGGTATTATGGCTACACCTTC	CASRQSLGQGRYYGYTF
TRBJ1-5	.	many	14	TRBV10-3	TGTGCCATCAGTGAGATGGGGGAGGGTCAGCCCCAGCATTTT	CAISEMGEGQPQHF
TRBJ2-3	.	many	13	TRBV5-1	TGCGCCAGCAGCTTGGTCCTTACAGATACGCAGTATTTT	CASSLVLTDTQYF
TRBJ1-2	.	.	14	TRBV2	TGTGCCAGCAGCGTAAAGGTGGACAGTGATGGCTACACCTTC	CASSVKVDSDGYTF
TRBJ2-1	TRBD2	few	14	TRBV12-3/TRBV12-4	TGTGCCAGCCACACCGTCGGGGGGGCCATTGCGCAGTTCTTC	CASHTVGGAIAQFF
TRBJ2-2	.	.	14	TRBV6-2/TRBV6-3	TGTGCCAGCACCCCAGACTGGAACACCGGGGAGCTGTTTTTT	CASTPDWNTGELFF
TRBJ1-2	.	once	13	TRBV11-1	TGTGCCAGCAGCTTAGCGGCGGAGTATGGCTACACCTTC	CASSLAAEYGYTF
TRBJ1-6	.	.	13	TRBV6-1	TGTGCCAGCAGTGAAGCCGGCAATTCACCCCTCCACTTT	CASSEAGNSPLHF
TRBJ1-5	.	.	12	TRBV7-9	TGTGCCAGCAGCTCAGGGTATCAGCCCCAGCATTTT	CASSSGYQPQHF
TRBJ2-3	.	.	13	TRBV27	TGTGCCAGCAGTCTCCCTAACCGAGATACGCAGTATTTT	CASSLPNRDTQYF
TRBJ2-2	TRBD2	.	16	TRBV5-1	TGCGCCAGCAGCCCGAACCCGGGAGGGAACACCGGGGAGCTGTTTTTT	CASSPNPGGNTGELFF